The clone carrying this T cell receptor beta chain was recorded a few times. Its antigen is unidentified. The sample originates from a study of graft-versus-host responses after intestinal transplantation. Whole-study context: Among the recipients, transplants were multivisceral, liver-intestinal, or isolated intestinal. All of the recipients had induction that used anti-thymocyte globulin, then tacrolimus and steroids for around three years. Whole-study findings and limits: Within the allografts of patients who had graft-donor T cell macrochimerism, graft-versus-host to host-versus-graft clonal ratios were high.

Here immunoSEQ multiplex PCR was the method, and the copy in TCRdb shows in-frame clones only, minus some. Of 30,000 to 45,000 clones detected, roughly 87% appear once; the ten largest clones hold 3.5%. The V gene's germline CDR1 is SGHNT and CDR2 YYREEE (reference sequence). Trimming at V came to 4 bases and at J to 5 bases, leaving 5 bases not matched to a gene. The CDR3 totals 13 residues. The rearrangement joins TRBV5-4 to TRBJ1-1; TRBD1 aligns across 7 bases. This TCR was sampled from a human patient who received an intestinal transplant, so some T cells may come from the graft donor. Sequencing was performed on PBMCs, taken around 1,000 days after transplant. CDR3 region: CASSVQGGTEAFF. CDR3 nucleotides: TGTGCCAGCAGCGTCCAGGGGGGAACTGAAGCTTTCTTT.